The 20 T cell receptor beta chains in this list originate from one sample, sequenced in a study of control samples from healthy donors and cancer patients. Generated by immunoSEQ multiplex PCR, the TCRdb table keeps only in-frame clones and is missing some. The sample lists 120,000 or so clones; roughly 90% were seen once. The sample comprised blood. The receptors originated from a man aged 18 to 29 in good health.

This clone was observed a single time. The chain carries TRBV24-1 and TRBJ2-2, with D maybe TRBD1 (6 bases). Trimming stripped 7 bases from V and 1 base from J, with 9 bases between. Per germline, CDR1 KGHDR and CDR2 SFDVKD. The CDR3 is 14 amino acids. CDR3 sequence reads: CATRVGGNTGELFF. In nucleotides, the CDR3 is TGTGCCACCAGGGTAGGGGGGAACACCGGGGAGCTGTTTTTT.

The J gene is TRBJ1-2, the V gene TRBV18, with D possibly matching TRBD1 (5 bases). The CDR3 is 14 residues long. Trimming stripped 4 bases from V and 2 bases from J, with 11 bases between. Germline CDR1 is KGHSH and CDR2 is LQKENI. CDR3 in DNA: TGTGCCAGCTCACGGACACAGGAGAACTATGGCTACACCTTC. Translated: CASSRTQENYGYTF.

The chain links TRBV7-9 to TRBJ1-2; 8 bases match TRBD1. The CDR3 sequence is 12 residues long. Germline loops: CDR1 SEHNR, CDR2 FQNEAQ (reference sequence). V gave up 10 bases and J gave up 8 bases; unmatched junction bases: 9. The CDR3 nucleotides read TGTGCCATCAAGGACAGGGTAAAGGGCTACACCTTC. Its protein product is CAIKDRVKGYTF.

This chain connects TRBV29-1 to TRBJ2-7, with D perhaps matching TRBD1 (6 bases). Germline assignment: CDR1 SQVTM and CDR2 ANQGSEA. Trimming pared 4 bases from V and 1 base from J, leaving 14 bases between. The CDR3 runs to 14 residues. This CDR3 is CSVASAGDSYEQYF. Written as DNA, the CDR3 is TGCAGCGTTGCCAGTGCAGGGGATTCCTACGAGCAGTACTTC.

This clone was detected only once. J is TRBJ1-2 and V is TRBV5-1; 12 bases match TRBD1. The V gene's germline CDR1 is SGHRS and CDR2 YFSETQ. V shed 4 bases, J shed 8 bases, and the junction held 12 bases outside the gene matches. This CDR3 has 16 amino acids. The CDR3 coding sequence is TGCGCCAGCAGCCAGACTTCGGGACAGGGGGCGCGCGGCTACACCTTC. Protein: CASSQTSGQGARGYTF.

The chain combines TRBV19 with TRBJ1-1; 7 positions agree with TRBD1. Trimming took 5 bases from V and 1 from J; bases not matched to a gene: 10. CDR3 length: 16 amino acids. CDR1 LNHDA and CDR2 SQIVND come from the germline V gene (reference sequence). This CDR3 is CASSGRGTVKNTEAFF. The CDR3 DNA follows: TGTGCCAGTAGTGGGCGGGGGACAGTGAAGAACACTGAAGCTTTCTTT.

J is TRBJ2-2 and V is TRBV18; 9 bases are shared with TRBD2. The CDR3 covers 17 residues. V shed 2 bases and J 2 bases; nucleotides not matched to a gene: 6. CDR1 KGHSH and CDR2 LQKENI come from the germline V gene. CDR3 sequence reads: CASSPRREGPNTGELFF. For the CDR3, the DNA is TGTGCCAGCTCACCAAGGCGGGAGGGCCCTAACACCGGGGAGCTGTTTTTT.

The chain combines TRBV5-1 with TRBJ2-3; D may be TRBD2 (6 bases). The CDR3 is made up of 14 amino acids. The V gene lost 5 bases and the J gene lost 2 bases, with 12 bases spanning the gap. Per the germline V gene, CDR1 is SGHRS and CDR2 is YFSETQ. The CDR3 coding sequence is TGCGCCAGCAGGGAGGGGCCGACCACAGATACGCAGTATTTT. The encoded protein is CASREGPTTDTQYF.

This clone was recorded once. This rearrangement joins TRBV7-9 to TRBJ2-2; 7 bases line up with TRBD2. CDR1 SEHNR and CDR2 FQNEAQ come from the germline V gene (reference sequence). This CDR3 comprises 16 residues. V dropped 3 bases and J dropped 1; count of bases not matched to a gene: 5. This CDR3 is CASSLFTGGNTGELFF. The CDR3 DNA sequence: TGTGCCAGCAGCTTGTTTACGGGGGGGAACACCGGGGAGCTGTTTTTT.

This clone appeared once. The chain is built from TRBV29-1 and TRBJ1-1; unclear D gene. CDR1 is SQVTM, CDR2 ANQGSEA, per germline. The CDR3 consists of 13 residues. Trimming cost V 6 bases and J 7 bases, with 18 bases left between them. CDR3 loop: CSVFKDSLDEAFF. The CDR3 DNA follows: TGCAGCGTCTTCAAGGACTCTCTTGATGAAGCTTTCTTT.

The rearrangement links TRBV28 to TRBJ2-7, with D possibly TRBD1 on 6 matching bases. Germline assignment: CDR1 MDHEN and CDR2 SYDVKM. Trimming pared 5 bases from V and 5 bases from J, leaving 19 bases between. There are 15 residues in the CDR3. The CDR3 bases are TGTGCCAGCAGTCCCGGTGGACAGAGCCGAGACGAGCAGTACTTC. Protein: CASSPGGQSRDEQYF.

The chain employs TRBV11-2 and TRBJ2-7; D is undetermined. The V gene lost 0 bases and the J gene lost 1 base, with 10 bases spanning the gap. The V gene's germline CDR1 is SGHAT and CDR2 FQNNGV. This CDR3 contains 15 residues. The DNA of the CDR3 is TGTGCCAGCAGCTTAGAACTAAACCCTTCCTACGAGCAGTACTTC. Protein sequence: CASSLELNPSYEQYF.

In its sample, this clone ranks as medium-sized. The V and J genes are TRBV6-5 and TRBJ1-2, with 8 bases lining up with TRBD1. Germline lookup yields CDR1 MNHEY and CDR2 SVGAGI. The CDR3 consists of 15 residues. After removal of 6 bases from V and 4 bases from J, the junction contained 10 bases not matched to a gene. The CDR3 DNA sequence: TGTGCCAGCAGGGCAGGGGGCCTGACAGGCTATGGCTACACCTTC. Protein product: CASRAGGLTGYGYTF.

This chain links TRBV24-1 with TRBJ2-2; D unclear. From germline, CDR1 is KGHDR and CDR2 SFDVKD. CDR3 length: 15 residues. V was cut by 2 bases and J by 0 bases, with 6 bases left in between. The CDR3 nucleotides read TGTGCCACCAGTGATTCCCATGCGAACACCGGGGAGCTGTTTTTT. Translation gives CATSDSHANTGELFF.

The chain joins TRBV18 to TRBJ2-5; D uncertain. The germline V gene has CDR1 KGHSH and CDR2 LQKENI. The CDR3 consists of 13 residues. Deletions cut 2 bases from V and 4 bases from J, with 8 bases between. CDR3 nucleotide sequence: TGTGCCAGCTCACCAAAACCCGGAGAGACCCAGTACTTC. This codes for CASSPKPGETQYF.

The chain recombines TRBV23-1 with TRBJ2-1; no reliable D call. TRBV23-1 is labeled an ORF, and its function is uncertain. V shed 0 bases and J shed 8 bases, with 8 bases lying between them. The length of the CDR3 is 13 residues. DNA of the CDR3: TGCGCCAGCAGTCAATCAATCGGAGATGAGCAGTTCTTC. Encoded protein: CASSQSIGDEQFF.

V and J are TRBV3-1 (or the pseudogene TRBV3-2) and TRBJ2-2, with unresolved D. The CDR3 is 16 residues long. Looked up from germline, CDR1 is LGHDT and CDR2 is YNNKEL (reference sequence). The V end lost 4 bases, the J end lost 0 bases, and 12 bases lay between the germline ends. In DNA, the CDR3 is TGTGCCAGCAGCCCTTACCGGACGACGAACACCGGGGAGCTGTTTTTT. Its protein product is CASSPYRTTNTGELFF.

The V gene is TRBV10-3, the J gene TRBJ2-1; 9 nucleotides match TRBD1. The CDR3 totals 17 residues. CDR1 and CDR2 from the germline V gene are ENHRY and SYGVKD. Trimming took 2 bases from V and 9 from J; bases not matched to a gene: 14. CDR3 in amino acids: CAISEGRTGAADGEQFF. The CDR3, as DNA: TGTGCCATCAGTGAGGGAAGGACAGGGGCGGCCGACGGTGAGCAGTTCTTC.

V usage is TRBV7-9 and J usage is TRBJ2-7; TRBD1 matches 7 bases. V lost 1 base and J lost 2; bases outside the gene matches: 8. CDR1 is SEHNR, CDR2 FQNEAQ, per germline (reference sequence). The CDR3 loop spans 16 amino acids. DNA of the CDR3: TGTGCCAGCAGCTTAGGAGGGGGCCAGTTCACCTACGAGCAGTACTTC. Amino acid sequence: CASSLGGGQFTYEQYF.

This chain's CDR3 is CSAMGDEKLFF. CDR3 bases: TGCAGTGCAATGGGGGATGAAAAACTGTTTTTT. V is TRBV20-1 and J is TRBJ1-4; D may be TRBD1 (5 bases). The CDR3 runs 11 residues. V shed 6 bases and J shed 6 bases, with 8 bases lying between them. Germline V CDR1 and CDR2: DFQATT, SNEGSKA (reference sequence).